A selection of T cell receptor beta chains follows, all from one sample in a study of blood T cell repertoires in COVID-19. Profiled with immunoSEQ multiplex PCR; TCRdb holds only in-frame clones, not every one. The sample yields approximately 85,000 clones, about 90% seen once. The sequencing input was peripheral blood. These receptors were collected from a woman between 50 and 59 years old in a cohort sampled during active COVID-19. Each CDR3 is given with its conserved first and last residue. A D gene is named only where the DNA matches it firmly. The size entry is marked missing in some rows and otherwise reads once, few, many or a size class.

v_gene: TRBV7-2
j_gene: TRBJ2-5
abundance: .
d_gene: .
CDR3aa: CASSLGTEETQYF
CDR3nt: TGTGCCAGCAGCTTAGGGACAGAAGAGACCCAGTACTTC

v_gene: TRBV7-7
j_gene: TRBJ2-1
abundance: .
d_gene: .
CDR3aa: CASSHGVPGEQFF
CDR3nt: TGTGCCAGCAGCCACGGCGTACCGGGAGAGCAGTTCTTC

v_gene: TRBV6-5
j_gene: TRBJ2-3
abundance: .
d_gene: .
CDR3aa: CASSYGPPIDTQYF
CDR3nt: TGTGCCAGCAGTTACGGGCCCCCCATAGATACGCAGTATTTT

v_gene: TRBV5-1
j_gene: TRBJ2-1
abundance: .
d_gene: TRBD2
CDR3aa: CASSLAGTSMTEQFF
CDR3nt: TGCGCCAGCAGCTTGGCAGGGACTAGCATGACTGAGCAGTTCTTC

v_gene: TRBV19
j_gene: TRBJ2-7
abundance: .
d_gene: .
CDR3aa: CASTPTGMAYEQYF
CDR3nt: TGTGCCAGTACCCCGACAGGAATGGCGTACGAGCAGTACTTC

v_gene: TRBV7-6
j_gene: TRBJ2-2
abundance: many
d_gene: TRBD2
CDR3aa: CASSLAATSGSRGTGELFF
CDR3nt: TGTGCCAGCAGCTTAGCAGCAACTAGCGGGAGTAGGGGCACCGGGGAGCTGTTTTTT

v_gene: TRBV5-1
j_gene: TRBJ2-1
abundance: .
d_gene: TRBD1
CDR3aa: CASSLRQGDYNEQFF
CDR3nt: TGCGCCAGCAGCCTCCGGCAGGGGGACTACAATGAGCAGTTCTTC

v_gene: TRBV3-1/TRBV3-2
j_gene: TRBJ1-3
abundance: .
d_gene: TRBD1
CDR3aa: CASSRTGIGNTIYF
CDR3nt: TGTGCCAGCAGTCGGACAGGGATCGGAAACACCATATATTTT

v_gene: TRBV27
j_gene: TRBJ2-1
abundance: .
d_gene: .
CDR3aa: CASSSRSHNEQFF
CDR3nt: TGTGCCAGCAGTTCGCGATCTCACAATGAGCAGTTCTTC

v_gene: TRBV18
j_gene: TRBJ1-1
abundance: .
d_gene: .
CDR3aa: CASSPPSQTNTEAFF
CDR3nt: TGTGCCAGCTCACCACCCTCCCAGACTAACACTGAAGCTTTCTTT

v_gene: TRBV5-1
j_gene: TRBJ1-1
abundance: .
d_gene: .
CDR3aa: CASRLLLNTEAFF
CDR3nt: TGCGCCAGCAGACTTCTGTTGAACACTGAAGCTTTCTTT

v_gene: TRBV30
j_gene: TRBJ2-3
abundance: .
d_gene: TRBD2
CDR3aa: CAWSVGLATPDTQYF
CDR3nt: TGTGCCTGGAGCGTAGGACTAGCCACCCCAGATACGCAGTATTTT

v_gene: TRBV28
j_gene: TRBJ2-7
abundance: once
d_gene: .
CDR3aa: CASSLLGQTTYEQYF
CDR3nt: TGTGCCAGCAGTTTACTCGGACAGACAACCTACGAGCAGTACTTC

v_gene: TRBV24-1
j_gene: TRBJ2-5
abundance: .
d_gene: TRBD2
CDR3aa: CATSGELAGEETQYF
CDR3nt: TGTGCCACCAGTGGCGAACTAGCGGGAGAAGAGACCCAGTACTTC

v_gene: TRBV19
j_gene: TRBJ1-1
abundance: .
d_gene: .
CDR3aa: CASSHRALGTEAFF
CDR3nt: TGTGCCAGTAGCCACAGGGCGTTGGGCACTGAAGCTTTCTTT

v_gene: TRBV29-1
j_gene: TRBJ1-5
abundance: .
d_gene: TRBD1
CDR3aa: CSVDRGDGQPQHF
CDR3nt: TGCAGCGTCGACAGGGGAGACGGTCAGCCCCAGCATTTT

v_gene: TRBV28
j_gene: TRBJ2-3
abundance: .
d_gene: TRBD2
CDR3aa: CASSWTSPVADTQYF
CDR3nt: TGTGCCAGCAGTTGGACTAGCCCAGTCGCAGATACGCAGTATTTT

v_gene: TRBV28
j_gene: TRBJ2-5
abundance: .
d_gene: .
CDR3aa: CASRLWGFEETQYF
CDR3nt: TGTGCCAGCAGACTATGGGGCTTCGAAGAGACCCAGTACTTC

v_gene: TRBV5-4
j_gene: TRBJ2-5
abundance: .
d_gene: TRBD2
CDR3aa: CASSLPLAGEETQYF
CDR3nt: TGTGCCAGCAGCTTACCACTAGCGGGAGAAGAGACCCAGTACTTC

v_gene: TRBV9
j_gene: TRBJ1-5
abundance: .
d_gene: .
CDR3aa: CASSPEGNQPQHF
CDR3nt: TGTGCCAGCAGCCCGGAGGGGAATCAGCCCCAGCATTTT

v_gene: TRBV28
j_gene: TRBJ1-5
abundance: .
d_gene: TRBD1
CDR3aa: CASSFPSRTGPNQPQHF
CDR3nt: TGTGCCAGCAGTTTCCCATCCCGGACAGGGCCTAATCAGCCCCAGCATTTT

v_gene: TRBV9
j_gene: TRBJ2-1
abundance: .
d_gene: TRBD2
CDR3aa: CASSGVSGRAYNEQFF
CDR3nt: TGTGCCAGCAGCGGGGTTAGCGGGAGGGCTTACAATGAGCAGTTCTTC

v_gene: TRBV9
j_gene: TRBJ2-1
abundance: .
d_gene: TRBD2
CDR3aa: CASSVGTSGSYNEQFF
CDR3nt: TGTGCCAGCAGCGTAGGGACTAGCGGGAGTTACAATGAGCAGTTCTTC

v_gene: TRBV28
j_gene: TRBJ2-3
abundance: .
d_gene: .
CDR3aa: CASRGGDDTQYF
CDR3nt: TGTGCCAGCAGGGGCGGGGACGATACGCAGTATTTT

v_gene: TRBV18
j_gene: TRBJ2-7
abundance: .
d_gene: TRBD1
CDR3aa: CASSPRGRTTYEQYF
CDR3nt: TGTGCCAGCTCACCCAGGGGGCGAACAACCTACGAGCAGTACTTC

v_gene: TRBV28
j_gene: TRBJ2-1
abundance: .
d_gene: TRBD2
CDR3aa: CASSLAGGPYNEQFF
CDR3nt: TGTGCCAGCAGTTTAGCGGGAGGCCCCTACAATGAGCAGTTCTTC

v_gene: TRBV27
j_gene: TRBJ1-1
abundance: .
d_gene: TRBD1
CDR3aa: CASILNGQGEAFF
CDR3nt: TGTGCCAGCATTCTGAACGGACAGGGCGAAGCTTTCTTT

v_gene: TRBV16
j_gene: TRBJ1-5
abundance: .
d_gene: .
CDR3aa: CASSQSGAADQPQHF
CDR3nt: TGTGCCAGCAGCCAATCGGGGGCAGCCGATCAGCCCCAGCATTTT

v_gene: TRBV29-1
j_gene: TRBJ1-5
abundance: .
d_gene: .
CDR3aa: CSVEDPDQPQHF
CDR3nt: TGCAGCGTTGAAGACCCCGATCAGCCCCAGCATTTT

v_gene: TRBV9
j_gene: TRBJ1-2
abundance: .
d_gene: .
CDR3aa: CASSREGNGYTF
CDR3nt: TGTGCCAGCAGCCGGGAGGGAAATGGCTACACCTTC

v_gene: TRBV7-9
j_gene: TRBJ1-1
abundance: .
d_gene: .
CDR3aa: CASSLGDKGGEAFF
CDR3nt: TGTGCCAGCAGCTTAGGGGACAAAGGAGGTGAAGCTTTCTTT

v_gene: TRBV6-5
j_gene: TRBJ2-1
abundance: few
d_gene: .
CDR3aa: CASSFGNSYNEQFF
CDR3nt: TGTGCCAGCAGTTTCGGTAACTCCTACAATGAGCAGTTCTTC

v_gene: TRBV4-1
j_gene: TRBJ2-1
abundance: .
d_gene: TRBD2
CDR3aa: CASSMTSGGYNEQFF
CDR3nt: TGCGCCAGCAGCATGACTAGCGGGGGCTACAATGAGCAGTTCTTC

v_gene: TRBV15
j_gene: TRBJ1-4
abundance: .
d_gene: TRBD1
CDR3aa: CATSRPRTGLNEKLFF
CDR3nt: TGTGCCACCAGCAGACCCCGGACAGGCCTTAATGAAAAACTGTTTTTT

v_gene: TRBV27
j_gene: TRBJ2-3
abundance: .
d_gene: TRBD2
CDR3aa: CASSPIGLAGSTQYF
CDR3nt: TGTGCCAGCAGTCCGATCGGACTAGCGGGCTCTACGCAGTATTTT

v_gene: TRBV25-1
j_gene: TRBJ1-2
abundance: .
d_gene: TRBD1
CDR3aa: CASSTSGGIYTF
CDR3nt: TGTGCCAGCAGTACTTCAGGGGGAATCTACACCTTC

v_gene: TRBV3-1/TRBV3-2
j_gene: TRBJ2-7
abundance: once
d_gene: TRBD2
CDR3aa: CASSQASGSYEQYF
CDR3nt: TGTGCCAGCAGCCAAGCTAGCGGGAGCTACGAGCAGTACTTC

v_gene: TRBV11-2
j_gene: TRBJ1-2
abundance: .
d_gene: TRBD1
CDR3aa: CASRPGQGNYGYTF
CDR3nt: TGTGCCAGCAGGCCGGGACAGGGGAACTATGGCTACACCTTC

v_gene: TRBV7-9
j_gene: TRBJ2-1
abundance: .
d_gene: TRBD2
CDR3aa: CASSLGTGTRVNEQFF
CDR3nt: TGTGCCAGCAGCTTAGGCACCGGGACTAGAGTCAATGAGCAGTTCTTC

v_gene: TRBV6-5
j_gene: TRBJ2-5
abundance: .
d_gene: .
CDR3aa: CASRPGLLQETQYF
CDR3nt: TGTGCCAGCAGACCGGGACTCCTCCAAGAGACCCAGTACTTC

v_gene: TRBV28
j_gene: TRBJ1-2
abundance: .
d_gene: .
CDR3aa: CASNVGRGTYGYTF
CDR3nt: TGTGCCAGCAATGTGGGTAGGGGCACCTATGGCTACACCTTC

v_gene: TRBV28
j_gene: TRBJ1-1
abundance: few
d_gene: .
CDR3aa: CASTRNKWGRTEAFF
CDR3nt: TGTGCCAGCACCCGGAACAAGTGGGGGCGCACTGAAGCTTTCTTT

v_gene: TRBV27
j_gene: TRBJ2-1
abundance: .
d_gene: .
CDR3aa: CASSPQQGRTYNEQFF
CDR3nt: TGTGCCAGCAGTCCCCAACAGGGACGGACCTACAATGAGCAGTTCTTC

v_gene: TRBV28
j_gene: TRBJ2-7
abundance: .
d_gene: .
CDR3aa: CASSLEGRKDEQYF
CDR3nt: TGTGCCAGCAGTTTAGAGGGCCGGAAGGACGAGCAGTACTTC

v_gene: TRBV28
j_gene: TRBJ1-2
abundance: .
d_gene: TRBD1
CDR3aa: CASTLQGPYTLNYGYTF
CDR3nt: TGTGCCAGCACTTTACAGGGGCCCTATACTCTCAACTATGGCTACACCTTC

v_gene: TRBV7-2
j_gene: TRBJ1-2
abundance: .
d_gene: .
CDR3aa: CASSRDSIYGYTF
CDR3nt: TGTGCCAGCAGCAGGGACTCTATCTATGGCTACACCTTC

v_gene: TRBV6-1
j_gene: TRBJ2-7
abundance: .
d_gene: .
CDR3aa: CASSERGGGRGQYF
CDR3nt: TGTGCCAGCAGTGAACGCGGAGGGGGCCGTGGGCAGTACTTC

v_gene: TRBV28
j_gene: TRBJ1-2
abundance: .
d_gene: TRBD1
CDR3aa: CASTPQGNYGYTF
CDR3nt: TGTGCCAGCACTCCACAGGGGAACTATGGCTACACCTTC

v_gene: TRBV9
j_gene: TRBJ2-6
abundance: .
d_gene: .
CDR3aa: CASSTFISGANVLTF
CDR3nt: TGTGCCAGCTCTACGTTTATCTCTGGGGCCAACGTCCTGACTTTC

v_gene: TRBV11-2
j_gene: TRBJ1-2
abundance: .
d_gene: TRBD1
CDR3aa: CASSPDRGGWHGYTF
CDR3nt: TGTGCCAGCAGCCCCGACAGGGGGGGGTGGCATGGCTACACCTTC

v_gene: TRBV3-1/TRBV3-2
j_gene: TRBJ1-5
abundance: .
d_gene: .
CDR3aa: CASSQGHQPQHF
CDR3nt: TGTGCCAGCAGCCAAGGGCATCAGCCCCAGCATTTT

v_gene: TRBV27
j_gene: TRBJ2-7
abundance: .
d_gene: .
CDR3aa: CASSLDGNYEQYF
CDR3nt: TGTGCCAGCAGTTTAGACGGGAACTACGAGCAGTACTTC

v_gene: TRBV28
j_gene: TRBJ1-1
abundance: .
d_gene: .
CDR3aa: CASSLGALNTEAFF
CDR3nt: TGTGCCAGCAGTTTGGGGGCCCTTAACACTGAAGCTTTCTTT